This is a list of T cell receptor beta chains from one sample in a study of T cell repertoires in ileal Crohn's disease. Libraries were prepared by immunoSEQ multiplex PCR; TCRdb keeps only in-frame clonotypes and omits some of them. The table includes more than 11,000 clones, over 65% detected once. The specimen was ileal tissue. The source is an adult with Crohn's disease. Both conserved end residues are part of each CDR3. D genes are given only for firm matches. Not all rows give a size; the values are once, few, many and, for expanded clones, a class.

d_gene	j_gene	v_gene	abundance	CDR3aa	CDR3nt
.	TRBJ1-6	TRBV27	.	CASSINRDSPLHF	TGTGCCAGCAGTATAAACAGGGACTCACCCCTCCACTTT
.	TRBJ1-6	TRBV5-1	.	CASAASVSGDSPLHF	TGCGCCAGCGCCGCCTCCGTGAGCGGGGATTCACCCCTCCACTTT
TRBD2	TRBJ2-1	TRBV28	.	CASIGLAGGQYNEQFF	TGTGCCAGCATTGGGCTAGCGGGGGGGCAATACAATGAGCAGTTCTTC
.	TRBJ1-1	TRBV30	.	CAWSRAGVGVEAFF	TGTGCCTGGAGTCGGGCAGGGGTAGGGGTTGAAGCTTTCTTT
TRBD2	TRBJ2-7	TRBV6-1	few	CASSGERGPSYEQYF	TGTGCCAGCAGTGGCGAGCGGGGGCCCTCCTACGAGCAGTACTTC
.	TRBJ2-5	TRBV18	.	CASSPDKTQYF	TGTGCCAGCTCTCCCGACAAGACCCAGTACTTC
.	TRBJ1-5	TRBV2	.	CASSEWAGTNQPQHF	TGTGCCAGCAGTGAATGGGCAGGGACAAATCAGCCCCAGCATTTT
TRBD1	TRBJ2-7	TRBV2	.	CASSLEGGTGNEQYF	TGTGCCAGCAGCTTGGAAGGGGGGACAGGGAACGAGCAGTACTTC
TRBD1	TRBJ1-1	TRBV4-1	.	CASSQLQGAVREAFF	TGCGCCAGCAGCCAACTACAGGGGGCGGTGAGAGAAGCTTTCTTT
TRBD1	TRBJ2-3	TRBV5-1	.	CASSETGADTQYF	TGCGCCAGCAGTGAGACAGGGGCCGATACGCAGTATTTT
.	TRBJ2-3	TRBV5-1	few	CASSEGLSDTQYF	TGCGCCAGCAGCGAGGGCTTGTCAGATACGCAGTATTTT
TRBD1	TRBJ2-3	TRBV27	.	CASSLCRDRVGTDTQYF	TGTGCCAGCAGTTTATGTCGGGACAGGGTAGGCACAGATACGCAGTATTTT
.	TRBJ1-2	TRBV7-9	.	CASSLDVAGEGGYTF	TGTGCCAGCAGCTTAGATGTGGCAGGGGAAGGCGGCTACACCTTC
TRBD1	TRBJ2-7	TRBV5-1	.	CASSTGGFPYEQYF	TGCGCCAGCAGCACAGGGGGGTTTCCTTACGAGCAGTACTTC
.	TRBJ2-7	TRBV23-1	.	CASILQGVDYYEQYF	TGCGCCAGCATTCTACAAGGGGTAGATTACTACGAGCAGTACTTC
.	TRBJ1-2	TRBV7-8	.	CASSVTGLNGYTF	TGTGCCAGCAGCGTTACAGGGCTAAATGGCTACACCTTC
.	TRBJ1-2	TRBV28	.	CASSPIGQYGYTF	TGTGCCAGCAGCCCAATAGGACAGTATGGCTACACCTTC
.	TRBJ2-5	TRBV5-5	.	CASSSFGAGNKTQYF	TGTGCCAGCAGCTCGTTTGGTGCAGGGAATAAGACCCAGTACTTC
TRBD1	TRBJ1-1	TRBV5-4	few	CASSGTGKGTEAFF	TGTGCCAGCAGCGGGACAGGGAAGGGCACTGAAGCTTTCTTT
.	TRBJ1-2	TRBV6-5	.	CASSYGGSRYGYTF	TGTGCCAGCAGTTACGGGGGGTCCCGCTATGGCTACACCTTC
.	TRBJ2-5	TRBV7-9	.	CASSLWLRDQETQYF	TGTGCCAGCAGCTTATGGCTACGGGACCAAGAGACCCAGTACTTC
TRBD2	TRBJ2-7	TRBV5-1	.	CASSPAGGYSYEQYF	TGCGCCAGCAGTCCGGCGGGGGGCTACTCCTACGAGCAGTACTTC
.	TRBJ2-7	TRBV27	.	CASSLSSGQTYEQYF	TGTGCCAGCAGTTTAAGTTCGGGACAAACCTACGAGCAGTACTTC
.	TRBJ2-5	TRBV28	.	CASTKQGRGQKTQYF	TGTGCCAGCACGAAACAGGGACGAGGACAGAAGACCCAGTACTTC
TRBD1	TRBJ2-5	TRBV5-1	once	CASSTETGARETQYF	TGCGCCAGCAGCACGGAGACAGGGGCCCGCGAGACCCAGTACTTC
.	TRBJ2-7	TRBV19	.	CATKPGGGPYEQYF	TGTGCCACCAAACCCGGGGGTGGACCCTACGAGCAGTACTTC
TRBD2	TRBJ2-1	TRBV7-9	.	CASSRGTSGGQGEQFF	TGTGCCAGCAGCCGGGGGACTAGCGGGGGGCAGGGTGAGCAGTTCTTC
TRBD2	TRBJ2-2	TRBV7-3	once	CASSLGPQRGDTGELFF	TGTGCCAGCAGCTTAGGGCCCCAGCGGGGAGACACCGGGGAGCTGTTTTTT
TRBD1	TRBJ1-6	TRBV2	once	CGSRIRDSNSPLHF	TGTGGCAGCCGGATTCGGGACAGCAATTCACCCCTCCACTTT
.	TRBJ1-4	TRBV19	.	CASSHQGRAEKLFF	TGTGCCAGTAGTCACCAGGGGAGGGCTGAAAAACTGTTTTTT
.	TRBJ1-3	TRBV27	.	CASSLNTRGNTIYF	TGTGCCAGCAGTCTTAATACCCGGGGAAACACCATATATTTT
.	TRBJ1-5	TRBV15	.	CATSKSTTGFRGQPQHF	TGTGCCACCAGCAAATCCACTACAGGGTTTCGGGGTCAGCCCCAGCATTTT
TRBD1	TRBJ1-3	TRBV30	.	CAWRGQLSSGNTIYF	TGTGCCTGGAGGGGACAGCTGAGCTCTGGAAACACCATATATTTT
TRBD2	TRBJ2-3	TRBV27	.	CASATSGGAGGGTDTQYF	TGTGCCAGCGCAACTAGCGGGGGGGCCGGAGGTGGCACAGATACGCAGTATTTT
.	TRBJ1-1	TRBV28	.	CASSLLTDMNTEAFF	TGTGCCAGCAGTCTACTGACAGACATGAACACTGAAGCTTTCTTT
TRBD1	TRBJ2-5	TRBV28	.	CASSRLQGSGETQYF	TGTGCCAGCAGTCGTCTACAGGGGTCTGGGGAGACCCAGTACTTC
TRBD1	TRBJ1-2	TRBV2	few	CASNPDRGRYTF	TGTGCCAGCAATCCAGACAGGGGGAGGTACACCTTC
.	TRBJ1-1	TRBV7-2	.	CASSSSGVGGTEAFF	TGTGCCAGCAGCTCGTCGGGGGTCGGGGGCACTGAAGCTTTCTTT
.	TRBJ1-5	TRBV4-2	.	CASSQDRSNQPQHF	TGTGCCAGCAGCCAAGACAGGTCCAATCAGCCCCAGCATTTT
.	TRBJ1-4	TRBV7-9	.	CASSPGQKATNEKLFF	TGTGCCAGCAGCCCCGGACAGAAAGCAACTAATGAAAAACTGTTTTTT
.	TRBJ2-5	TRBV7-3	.	CASSLDTTETQYF	TGTGCCAGCAGCTTAGATACAACAGAGACCCAGTACTTC
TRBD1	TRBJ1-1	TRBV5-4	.	CASSSSTGKGAEAFF	TGTGCCAGCAGCTCATCGACAGGGAAGGGCGCTGAAGCTTTCTTT
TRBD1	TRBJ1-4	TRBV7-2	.	CASSINRGKGEKLFF	TGTGCCAGCAGCATAAACAGGGGGAAGGGTGAAAAACTGTTTTTT
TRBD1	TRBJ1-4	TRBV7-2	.	CASSLRGGTGGKLFF	TGTGCCAGCAGCTTAAGAGGTGGGACAGGTGGAAAACTGTTTTTT
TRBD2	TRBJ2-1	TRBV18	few	CASSPGLAGSYNEQFF	TGTGCCAGCTCACCAGGACTAGCGGGTTCCTACAATGAGCAGTTCTTC
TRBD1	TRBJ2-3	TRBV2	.	CASRRDRGPDTQYF	TGTGCCAGCCGAAGGGACAGGGGGCCAGATACGCAGTATTTT
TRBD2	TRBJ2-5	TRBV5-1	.	CASRGRQSGGNRGETQYF	TGCGCCAGCAGAGGGCGGCAGAGCGGGGGAAATAGGGGAGAGACCCAGTACTTC
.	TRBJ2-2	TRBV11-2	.	CASSLDPGTGELFF	TGTGCCAGCAGCTTAGACCCGGGGACCGGGGAGCTGTTTTTT
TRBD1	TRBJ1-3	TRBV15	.	CATSRDIPGGLSGNTIYF	TGTGCCACCAGCAGAGATATCCCAGGGGGCCTCTCTGGAAACACCATATATTTT
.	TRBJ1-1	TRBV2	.	CASSVEEYTEAFF	TGTGCCAGCAGTGTGGAGGAGTACACTGAAGCTTTCTTT
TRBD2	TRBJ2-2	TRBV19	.	CASSIAGGRTGELFF	TGTGCCAGTAGTATAGCGGGGGGGCGAACCGGGGAGCTGTTTTTT
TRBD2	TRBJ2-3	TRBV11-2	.	CASSFWTSGGASTDTQYF	TGTGCCAGCAGCTTCTGGACTAGCGGGGGGGCAAGCACAGATACGCAGTATTTT
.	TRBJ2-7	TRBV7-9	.	CASSFNSNEQYF	TGTGCCAGCAGCTTCAACTCTAACGAGCAGTACTTC
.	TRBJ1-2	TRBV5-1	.	CASSNGQVYGYTF	TGCGCCAGCAGTAACGGACAAGTCTATGGCTACACCTTC